This record looks at one TCR beta chain sequence and its context. What it recognizes is unknown. The ends lost 3 bases at V and 5 bases at J; junction bases unmatched: 1. The CDR3 length is 13 residues. Germline V CDR1 and CDR2: LNHDA, SQIVND (reference sequence). The data derive from a study of cytomegalovirus exposure and HLA in healthy donors. A multiplex PCR was run with 60 Vbeta primers and 13 Jbeta primers. Libraries were prepared by immunoSEQ multiplex PCR; TCRdb keeps only in-frame clonotypes and omits some of them. The table lists 150,000 or so clones, around 75% of them singletons. Study-wide points: When a later analysis compared HLA-associated TCR beta chains with equally common others, the HLA-associated chains turned out to be more clonally expanded and to have lower generation probabilities. CMV serostatus stood as the only immune exposure information on hand.

This clonotype was obtained from a man in his thirties or forties in good health and CMV-seropositive. Sample: PBMCs. The gene calls are TRBV19 and TRBJ2-5; 9 nucleotides agree with TRBD1. The CDR3 coding sequence is TGTGCCAGTAGTATGGGGACAGGGGAGACCCAGTACTTC. Translating gives CASSMGTGETQYF. Combining the CDR3 with reference TRBV19 and TRBJ2-5 gives the whole variable domain DGGITQSPKYLFRKEGQNVTLSCEQNLNHDAMYWYRQDPGQGLRLIYYSQIVNDFQKGDIAEGYSVSREKKESFPLTVTSAQKNPTAFYLCASSMGTGETQYFGPGTRLLVL.